The TCR beta chain under discussion was sequenced for a study of blood T cell repertoires in COVID-19. Study overall: Samples of COVID-19 (acute and convalescent) were obtained from the United States, Italy and Spain. From T cells, B-cell-depleted T cells, or PBMCs came the material, which was cDNA or gDNA.

In the study's own analysis: Estimates of nucleated cell counts were drawn from the amplification of reference gene primers. The data were produced by immunoSEQ multiplex PCR, yet TCRdb's version contains in-frame clones alone and is incomplete. The DNA gave D and trimming, while V, J and clone size come from that table. The profile shows 45,000 to 70,000 clones, around 84% of them singletons. Trimming took 2 bases from V and 2 from J; bases not matched to a gene: 9. This CDR3 is 17 amino acids long. In germline, CDR1 is SGHDT, CDR2 YYEEEE. The chain employs TRBV5-6 and TRBJ2-1; TRBD1 aligns across 8 bases. What was sequenced was peripheral blood. This receptor was identified in a man aged 60 to 75 with acute or convalescent COVID-19. The CDR3 loop is CASSLGPPDRAYNEQFF. The CDR3 nucleotides read TGTGCCAGCAGCTTAGGGCCTCCGGACAGGGCCTACAATGAGCAGTTCTTC. Full variable domain (rest looked up from reference TRBV5-6 and TRBJ2-1): DAGVTQSPTHLIKTRGQQVTLRCSPKSGHDTVSWYQQALGQGPQFIFQYYEEEERQRGNFPDRFSGHQFPNYSSELNVNALLLGDSALYLCASSLGPPDRAYNEQFFGPGTRLTVL.